What follows describes a single T cell receptor (beta chain). Its specificity is unknown. These data are taken from a study of Tregs in tolerant kidney transplant recipients. Study findings and constraints: Findings come from small patient numbers and require larger validation. Activated donor B cell expansion appeared to reveal the most relevant donor-specific TCRbeta repertoire. This study did not directly address biological reproducibility.

The repertoire was sequenced with immunoSEQ multiplex PCR; TCRdb's copy has only in-frame clones and lacks some. The data hold around 120,000 clones, with around 94% observed a single time. Unstimulated Tregs (CD4+CD25+CD127-) and CD4+CD25- non-Tregs were sorted from PBMCs. Germline V CDR1 and CDR2: SGHRS, YFSETQ. The CDR3 loop spans 16 amino acids. The V end was cut by 0 bases, the J end by 8 bases, with 15 bases between. J is TRBJ1-6 and V is TRBV5-1; D remains unclear. The receptor comes from a human donor in good health. Sequencing used CD4+ T cells from blood. CDR3 nucleotides: TGCGCCAGCAGCTTGGCGGTGTGGGGTGGAGATTCACCCCTCCACTTT. It is translated as CASSLAVWGGDSPLHF. Drawing the rest from reference TRBV5-1 and TRBJ1-6, the complete variable domain is KAGVTQTPRYLIKTRGQQVTLSCSPISGHRSVSWYQQTPGQGLQFLFEYFSETQRNKGNFPGRFSGRQFSNSRSEMNVSTLELGDSALYLCASSLAVWGGDSPLHFGNGTRLTVT.